The 28 T cell receptor beta chains presented below share a single source sample, sequenced in a study of control samples from healthy donors and cancer patients. Method: immunoSEQ multiplex PCR; TCRdb's copy keeps in-frame clones and lacks some. The profile shows 130,000 or so clones, 90% to 95% of them singletons. Material for sequencing was blood. The receptors stem from a man aged 35 to 55 in good health.

The CDR3 loop reads CASSQEGSQGGLYEQYF. The CDR3 DNA sequence: TGCGCCAGCAGCCAAGAAGGAAGTCAGGGCGGACTCTACGAGCAGTACTTC. This rearrangement joins TRBV4-1 to TRBJ2-7, with D perhaps matching TRBD1 or TRBD2 (5 bases each). This CDR3 spans 17 amino acids. Trimming left V 0 bases short and J 3 bases short, with 18 bases between. Germline V CDR1 and CDR2: MGHRA, YSYEKL.

The chain links TRBV11-2 to TRBJ1-4; D unclear. V was cut by 1 base and J by 5 bases, with 2 bases left in between. Germline lookup yields CDR1 SGHAT and CDR2 FQNNGV. The CDR3 runs to 12 residues. The CDR3 DNA reads as TGTGCCAGCAGCTTAGTAAATGAAAAACTGTTTTTT. This sequence encodes CASSLVNEKLFF.

V is TRBV28 and J is TRBJ2-7; D could derive from TRBD1 or TRBD2 (6 bases each). Trimming cost V 6 bases and J 3 bases, with 15 bases left between them. The CDR3 runs to 14 residues. CDR1 is MDHEN, CDR2 SYDVKM, per germline. Here the CDR3 DNA reads TGTGCCAGCAGGGGGGGCGGGGCCCTCTACGAGCAGTACTTC. Residues: CASRGGGALYEQYF. The variable domain in full, with the rest retrieved from reference TRBV28 and TRBJ2-7, is DVKVTQSSRYLVKRTGEKVFLECVQDMDHENMFWYRQDPGLGLRLIYFSYDVKMKEKGDIPEGYSVSREKKERFSLILESASTNQTSMYLCASRGGGALYEQYFGPGTRLTVT.

The chain employs TRBV10-3 and TRBJ1-5; D unclear. The V gene lost 6 bases and the J gene lost 6 bases, with 12 bases spanning the gap. CDR1 and CDR2 (germline): ENHRY, SYGVKD. CDR3 length: 13 amino acids. The CDR3 spells CAIRSTQFQPQHF. The CDR3 DNA follows: TGTGCCATCAGGAGTACACAGTTTCAGCCCCAGCATTTT.

The chain links TRBV7-9 to TRBJ1-1; D might be TRBD1 (6 bases). The V end was cut by 3 bases, the J end by 0 bases, with 14 bases between. The germline V gene has CDR1 SEHNR and CDR2 FQNEAQ (reference sequence). This CDR3 is built from 16 residues. This CDR3 reads CASSLTEDRLNTEAFF. As DNA, the CDR3 is TGTGCCAGCAGCTTGACTGAGGACAGATTGAACACTGAAGCTTTCTTT. Filled out from reference TRBV7-9 and TRBJ1-1, the complete variable domain reads DTGVSQNPRHKITKRGQNVTFRCDPISEHNRLYWYRQTLGQGPEFLTYFQNEAQLEKSRLLSDRFSAERPKGSFSTLEIQRTEQGDSAMYLCASSLTEDRLNTEAFFGQGTRLTVV.

The chain carries TRBV6-6 and TRBJ2-3; weak D call: TRBD1 (6 bases). The length of the CDR3 is 13 residues. CDR1 is MNHNY and CDR2 is SVGAGI in the germline V gene (reference sequence). Trimming took 5 bases from V and 5 from J, leaving 11 bases between them. Here the CDR3 DNA reads TGTGCCAGCAGTCTTAAACAGGGAGATACGCAGTATTTT. This gives the protein CASSLKQGDTQYF.

This clone was seen only once. The chain uses TRBV5-1 and TRBJ1-6; D is possibly TRBD1 (5 bases). This CDR3 is built from 14 residues. CDR1 is SGHRS, CDR2 YFSETQ, per germline. The V and J ends lost 0 bases and 5 bases respectively, with 6 bases between them. As DNA, the CDR3 is TGCGCCAGCAGCTTGGGACAGAATAATTCACCCCTCCACTTT. Encoded protein: CASSLGQNNSPLHF. The full variable domain, in which reference TRBV5-1 and TRBJ1-6 provide the parts outside the CDR3, is KAGVTQTPRYLIKTRGQQVTLSCSPISGHRSVSWYQQTPGQGLQFLFEYFSETQRNKGNFPGRFSGRQFSNSRSEMNVSTLELGDSALYLCASSLGQNNSPLHFGNGTRLTVT.

V is TRBV10-3 and J is TRBJ2-7; 9 positions match TRBD1. CDR1 is ENHRY, CDR2 SYGVKD, per germline. This CDR3 contains 16 residues. V gave up 2 bases and J gave up 0 bases; unmatched junction bases: 5. CDR3 protein: CAISEPGQGSSYEQYF. For the CDR3, the DNA is TGTGCCATCAGTGAGCCGGGACAGGGCAGCTCCTACGAGCAGTACTTC.

V is TRBV24-1 and J is TRBJ2-3; TRBD1 is a possible D gene (6 bases). Between the trimmed V and J ends, which lost 4 bases and 0 bases, there was a span of 13 bases. Per germline, CDR1 KGHDR and CDR2 SFDVKD. This CDR3 spans 16 amino acids. CDR3 nucleotide sequence: TGTGCCACCAGTGAACCGAGGACAGAGAGCACAGATACGCAGTATTTT. Protein sequence: CATSEPRTESTDTQYF.

The genes are TRBV9 and TRBJ1-3; D perhaps matches TRBD1 (5 bases). Trimming removed 0 bases from V and 2 bases from J, with 12 bases in between. This CDR3 region has 16 residues. Germline V gene data show CDR1 as SGDLS and CDR2 as YYNGEE. The CDR3 region has the DNA TGTGCCAGCAGCGTAGGAGGGCAGGGCCCTGGAAACACCATATATTTT. Amino acid sequence: CASSVGGQGPGNTIYF.

The chain links TRBV2 to TRBJ1-1; no definite D call. This CDR3 is 12 amino acids long. V gave up 4 bases and J gave up 6 bases, with 9 bases separating them. Germline V gives CDR1 SNHLY, CDR2 FYNNEI. CDR3 protein: CASSVNAPEAFF. The DNA for the CDR3 is TGTGCCAGCAGTGTGAACGCTCCTGAAGCTTTCTTT.

The chain has TRBV15 and TRBJ2-5; TRBD2 aligns across 9 bases. The CDR3 consists of 17 residues. V shed 8 bases, J shed 5 bases, and the junction held 18 bases outside the gene matches. In germline, CDR1 is LNHNV, CDR2 YYDKDF (reference sequence). Here the CDR3 DNA reads TGTGCCACCCAAAAGAGTTGGCGGGAGGGTGTCTCGGAGACCCAGTACTTC. Translated, it gives CATQKSWREGVSETQYF.

The V gene is TRBV5-6, the J gene TRBJ1-1; the D is unclear. The CDR3 totals 15 residues. The germline CDR1 and CDR2 sequences are SGHDT and YYEEEE. The V end was cut by 4 bases, the J end by 0 bases, with 13 bases between. CDR3 protein: CASSQGPIMNTEAFF. CDR3 DNA: TGTGCCAGCAGCCAAGGACCGATTATGAACACTGAAGCTTTCTTT.

V gene TRBV27 combines with J gene TRBJ2-5; TRBD1 might be the D (5 bases). V lost 6 bases and J lost 2, with 13 bases in between. Germline loops: CDR1 MNHEY, CDR2 SMNVEV (reference sequence). The CDR3 covers 14 residues. The CDR3 nucleotides read TGTGCCAGCAGCGGTAGACAGCCTCAAGAGACCCAGTACTTC. As protein: CASSGRQPQETQYF.

V and J are TRBV11-2 and TRBJ1-1, with D uncertain. The germline CDR1 and CDR2 sequences are SGHAT and FQNNGV. With 1 base removed from V and 5 bases from J, the gap between germline ends came to 11 bases. The CDR3 loop spans 14 amino acids. CDR3 sequence reads: CASSLGIGLTEAFF. CDR3 DNA: TGTGCCAGCAGCTTAGGGATCGGATTGACTGAAGCTTTCTTT. The full variable domain, with the rest looked up from reference TRBV11-2 and TRBJ1-1, is EAGVAQSPRYKIIEKRQSVAFWCNPISGHATLYWYQQILGQGPKLLIQFQNNGVVDDSQLPKDRFSAERLKGVDSTLKIQPAKLEDSAVYLCASSLGIGLTEAFFGQGTRLTVV.

The gene calls are TRBV7-2 and TRBJ2-2; D not resolved. CDR3 length equals 16 residues. Germline CDR1 and CDR2: SGHTA and FQGNSA. The V gene lost 2 bases and the J gene lost 0 bases, with 10 bases spanning the gap. CDR3 bases: TGTGCCAGCAGCTTAAATGCGAGGCCGAACACCGGGGAGCTGTTTTTT. The encoded protein is CASSLNARPNTGELFF.

This clone was seen just once. The V and J genes are TRBV5-6 and TRBJ2-1, with 8 bases lining up with TRBD2. The CDR3 loop spans 15 amino acids. Germline CDR1 SGHDT, CDR2 YYEEEE. V shed 4 bases and J 5 bases; nucleotides not matched to a gene: 8. CDR3 nucleotides: TGTGCCAGCAGCCAAACCGGGGGGGCTAACAATGAGCAGTTCTTC. This translates into CASSQTGGANNEQFF.

The V gene is TRBV5-6, the J gene TRBJ2-7, with unresolved D. This CDR3 has 12 amino acids. Deletions cut 2 bases from V and 7 bases from J, with 10 bases between. CDR1 is SGHDT and CDR2 is YYEEEE in the germline V gene. The DNA for the CDR3 is TGTGCCAGCAGCTTAGTCGGTCGGGAGCAGTACTTC. It is translated as CASSLVGREQYF.

As concerns this clone: A far more abundant clone sits one base away, making this likely a read error. V and J are TRBV11-2 and TRBJ2-1, with 14 positions matching TRBD2. V lost 5 bases, J lost 6 bases, and 0 bases stayed unmatched. The CDR3 sequence is 14 residues long. CDR1 is SGHAT, CDR2 FQNNGV, per germline. The CDR3 protein is CASSGTSGSNEQFF. The CDR3 coding sequence is TGTGCCAGCAGCGGGACTAGCGGGAGCAATGAGCAGTTCTTC.

This clone was seen at least ten times. The chain combines TRBV6-5 with TRBJ1-6; 7 nucleotides line up with TRBD1. The J segment lost 7 bases and the V segment lost 8 bases, leaving 8 bases of the junction unmatched. Per germline, CDR1 MNHEY and CDR2 SVGAGI. The CDR3 loop spans 14 amino acids. The CDR3, as DNA: TGTGCCAGCCTCGGACAGGTAGAGAATTCACCCCTCCACTTT. Translation: CASLGQVENSPLHF.

The chain is built from TRBV5-1 and TRBJ1-1; tentatively, D is TRBD1 (6 bases). The CDR3 covers 12 residues. Trimming took off 4 bases at V and 6 bases at J, with 10 bases between the two ends. Germline V lookup: CDR1 SGHRS, CDR2 YFSETQ. CDR3 nucleotides: TGCGCCAGCAGCACCACAGGGCCTGAAGCTTTCTTT. It encodes CASSTTGPEAFF.

The chain recombines TRBV10-3 with TRBJ2-7, with 12 bases fitting TRBD2. Trimming took 7 bases from V and 5 from J; bases not matched to a gene: 6. The CDR3 is 14 residues long. CDR1 and CDR2 from the germline V gene are ENHRY and SYGVKD. The DNA for the CDR3 is TGTGCCATCACAGAACTAGCGGGGGGCCACGAGCAGTACTTC. Translation: CAITELAGGHEQYF.

This clone is a singleton in its sample. The chain recombines TRBV7-3 with TRBJ2-3; no definite D call. In germline, CDR1 is SGHTA, CDR2 FQGTGA. This CDR3 comprises 15 residues. Trimming shortened V by 1 base and J by 5 bases, and 13 bases separated the two germline ends. This chain's CDR3 is CASSLRHGLGDTQYF. DNA of the CDR3: TGTGCCAGCAGCTTAAGACACGGATTGGGAGATACGCAGTATTTT. The full variable domain, its missing parts supplied by reference TRBV7-3 and TRBJ2-3, is GAGVSQTPSNKVTEKGKYVELRCDPISGHTALYWYRQSLGQGPEFLIYFQGTGAADDSGLPNDRFFAVRPEGSVSTLKIQRTERGDSAVYLCASSLRHGLGDTQYFGPGTRLTVL.

The chain is built from TRBV27 and TRBJ2-3, with D possibly TRBD2 on 5 matching bases. The length of the CDR3 is 20 residues. Trimming left V 5 bases short and J 6 bases short, with 33 bases between. Germline values: CDR1 MNHEY, CDR2 SMNVEV (reference sequence). CDR3 DNA sequence: TGTGCCAGCAGTCCCCGGTTGGGAGCGGTTCTTCCCCGTGGATGGGATACGCAGTATTTT. It encodes CASSPRLGAVLPRGWDTQYF.

CDR3 sequence: CASSYRDTQYF. In DNA, the CDR3 is TGTGCCAGCAGTTATAGAGATACGCAGTATTTT. The rearrangement joins TRBV6-5 to TRBJ2-3, with no clear D. The germline CDR1 and CDR2 sequences are MNHEY and SVGAGI. Trimming took 3 bases from V and 5 from J, leaving 3 bases between them. The CDR3 runs 11 residues.

The chain couples TRBV7-9 to TRBJ1-1; unclear D gene. The CDR3 length is 15 residues. V lost 1 base to trimming and J lost 1 base, with 10 bases between them. Germline loops: CDR1 SEHNR, CDR2 FQNEAQ (reference sequence). CDR3 DNA sequence: TGTGCCAGCAGCTTAGGGGCGGCGGCGAACACTGAAGCTTTCTTT. Protein: CASSLGAAANTEAFF.

The chain links TRBV28 to TRBJ2-5; D is possibly TRBD1 (8 bases). Deletions cut 5 bases from V and 2 bases from J, with 27 bases between. The CDR3 is 19 residues long. In germline, CDR1 is MDHEN, CDR2 SYDVKM. CDR3 in DNA: TGTGCCAGCAGTACTTGGACAGGGTTTCATTTCGGGGGGCAAGAGACCCAGTACTTC. It encodes CASSTWTGFHFGGQETQYF.

The chain joins TRBV9 to TRBJ2-3; perhaps TRBD2 as D (6 bases). CDR3 length equals 15 residues. Per germline, CDR1 SGDLS and CDR2 YYNGEE. The V end lost 2 bases, the J end lost 0 bases, and 10 bases lay between the germline ends. The CDR3 reads CASSVGGRSTDTQYF. In nucleotides, the CDR3 is TGTGCCAGCAGCGTGGGGGGAAGGAGCACAGATACGCAGTATTTT.